This TCR beta chain is drawn from a study of radiotherapy plus CTLA-4 blockade in lung cancer. With regard to this clone: The antigen is unknown.

Lung cancer patients with chemo-refractory metastatic non-small-cell disease were given focal radiation plus CTLA-4 blockade with ipilimumab. V shed 0 bases, J shed 6 bases, and the junction held 4 bases outside the gene matches. Germline lookup yields CDR1 MNHEY and CDR2 SVGAGI. The length of the CDR3 is 16 residues. Method: immunoSEQ multiplex PCR; TCRdb's copy keeps in-frame clones and lacks some. The sample carries 80,000 to 95,000 clones, roughly 80% recorded once. Study-level results: Tumor-derived TCR clones expanded in blood after radiotherapy plus ipilimumab.

The chain has TRBV6-5 and TRBJ2-2; TRBD2 agrees at 10 bases. The sequences come from peripheral blood, collected from a patient treated with radiotherapy plus ipilimumab. The sequence was obtained from a human donor with non-small cell lung cancer that progressed on radiotherapy plus ipilimumab. The CDR3 protein is CASSYSSSGSPGELFF. DNA for the CDR3: TGTGCCAGCAGTTACTCGTCTAGCGGGAGTCCCGGGGAGCTGTTTTTT.